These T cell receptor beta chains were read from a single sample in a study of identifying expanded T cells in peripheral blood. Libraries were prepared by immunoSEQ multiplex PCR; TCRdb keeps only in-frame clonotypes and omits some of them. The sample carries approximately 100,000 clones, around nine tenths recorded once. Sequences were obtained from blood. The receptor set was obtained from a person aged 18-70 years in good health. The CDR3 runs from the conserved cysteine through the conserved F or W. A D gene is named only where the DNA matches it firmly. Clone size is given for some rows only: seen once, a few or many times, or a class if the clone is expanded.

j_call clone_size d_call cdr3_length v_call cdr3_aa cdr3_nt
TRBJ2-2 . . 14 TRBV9 CASSVGTGAGELFF TGTGCCAGCAGCGTAGGAACGGGGGCCGGGGAGCTGTTTTTT
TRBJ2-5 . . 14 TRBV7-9 CASSLVEKQETQYF TGTGCCAGCAGCTTAGTCGAAAAACAAGAGACCCAGTACTTC
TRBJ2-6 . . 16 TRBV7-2 CASSLGVGTGANVLTF TGTGCCAGCAGCTTAGGGGTAGGGACTGGGGCCAACGTCCTGACTTTC
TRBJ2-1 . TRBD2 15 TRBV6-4 CASPGLAGVSNEQFF TGTGCCAGCCCGGGACTAGCGGGAGTCTCCAATGAGCAGTTCTTC
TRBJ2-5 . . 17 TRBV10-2 CASSDRRLASTQETQYF TGCGCCAGCAGTGATCGGAGGCTAGCTTCGACTCAAGAGACCCAGTACTTC
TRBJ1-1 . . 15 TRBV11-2 CASSPRLGAVTEAFF TGTGCCAGCAGCCCCCGATTGGGGGCCGTCACTGAAGCTTTCTTT
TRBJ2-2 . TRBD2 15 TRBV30 CAWSRGRANTGELFF TGTGCCTGGAGTCGGGGGAGGGCCAACACCGGGGAGCTGTTTTTT
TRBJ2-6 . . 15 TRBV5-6 CASSLRGSGANVLTF TGTGCCAGCAGCTTGAGGGGCTCTGGGGCCAACGTCCTGACTTTC
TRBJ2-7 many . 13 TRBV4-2 CASSQEQGYEQYF TGTGCCAGCAGCCAAGAACAGGGTTACGAGCAGTACTTC
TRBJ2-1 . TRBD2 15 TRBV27 CASSSGLAGDNEQFF TGTGCCAGCAGTTCGGGACTAGCGGGAGACAATGAGCAGTTCTTC
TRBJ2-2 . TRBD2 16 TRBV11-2 CASSRKRGSVPGELFF TGTGCCAGCAGCCGCAAGCGGGGAAGCGTACCCGGGGAGCTGTTTTTT
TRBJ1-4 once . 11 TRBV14 CASSHTGKLFF TGTGCCAGCAGCCACACAGGAAAACTGTTTTTT
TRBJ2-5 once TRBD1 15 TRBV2 CASSEPTGGGETQYF TGTGCCAGCAGTGAACCGACAGGGGGCGGAGAGACCCAGTACTTC
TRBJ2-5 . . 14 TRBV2 CASSASTAGGTQYF TGTGCCAGCAGTGCTTCGACGGCGGGTGGGACCCAGTACTTC
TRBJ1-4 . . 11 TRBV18 CASSPNEKLFF TGTGCCAGCTCACCTAATGAAAAACTGTTTTTT
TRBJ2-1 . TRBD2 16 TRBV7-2 CASSLGPAGVGDEQFF TGTGCCAGCAGCTTAGGGCCGGCGGGAGTTGGGGATGAGCAGTTCTTC
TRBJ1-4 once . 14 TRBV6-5 CASSIPGRNEKLFF TGTGCCAGCAGTATTCCGGGACGGAATGAAAAACTGTTTTTT
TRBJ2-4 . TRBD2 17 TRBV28 CASLPGLGAWAKNIQYF TGTGCCAGCCTTCCGGGACTAGGGGCTTGGGCCAAAAACATTCAGTACTTC
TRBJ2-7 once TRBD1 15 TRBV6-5 CASSWSGTGIYEQYF TGTGCCAGCAGTTGGTCCGGGACAGGGATCTACGAGCAGTACTTC
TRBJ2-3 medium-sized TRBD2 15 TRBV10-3 CAISETSGGADTQYF TGTGCCATCAGTGAGACTAGCGGGGGGGCAGATACGCAGTATTTT
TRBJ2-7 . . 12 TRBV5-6 CASSVDSNEQYF TGTGCCAGCAGCGTGGACAGTAACGAGCAGTACTTC
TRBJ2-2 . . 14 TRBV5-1 CASSRETGTGELFF TGCGCCAGCAGCAGGGAGACGGGCACCGGGGAGCTGTTTTTT
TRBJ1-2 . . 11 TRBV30 CAQSPPGGYTF TGTGCTCAATCACCTCCCGGAGGCTACACCTTC
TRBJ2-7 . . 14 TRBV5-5 CASSLDGIGYEQYF TGTGCCAGCAGCTTGGACGGGATCGGGTACGAGCAGTACTTC
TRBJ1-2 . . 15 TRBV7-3 CASSLVSGETYGYTF TGTGCCAGCAGCTTAGTTTCAGGAGAAACTTATGGCTACACCTTC
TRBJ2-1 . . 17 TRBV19 CASSPLGASARNNEQFF TGTGCCAGTAGTCCCCTTGGGGCTAGCGCTAGGAACAATGAGCAGTTCTTC
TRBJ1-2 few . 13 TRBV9 CASSVDRFDGYTF TGTGCCAGCAGCGTAGATAGGTTCGATGGCTACACCTTC
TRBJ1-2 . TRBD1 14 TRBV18 CASSPPTGQGGYTF TGTGCCAGCTCACCACCGACAGGGCAGGGTGGCTACACCTTC
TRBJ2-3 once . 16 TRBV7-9 CASSFSRRGSTDTQYF TGTGCCAGCAGCTTCTCGAGGAGGGGGAGCACAGATACGCAGTATTTT
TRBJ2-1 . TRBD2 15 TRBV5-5 CASSLLAGGNFEQFF TGTGCCAGCAGCTTACTAGCGGGAGGTAATTTTGAGCAGTTCTTC
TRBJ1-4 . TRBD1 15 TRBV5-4 CASSFDRGRSEKLFF TGTGCCAGCAGCTTTGACAGGGGGCGATCCGAAAAACTGTTTTTT
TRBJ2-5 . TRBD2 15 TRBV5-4 CASSGGLAGQETQYF TGTGCCAGCAGCGGGGGACTAGCGGGGCAAGAGACCCAGTACTTC
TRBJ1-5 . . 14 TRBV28 CASSFSSSNQPQHF TGTGCCAGCAGTTTTTCGTCAAGCAATCAGCCCCAGCATTTT
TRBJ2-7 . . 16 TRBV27 CASSLSSWTSSYEQYF TGTGCCAGCAGTTTATCATCCTGGACCAGCTCCTACGAGCAGTACTTC
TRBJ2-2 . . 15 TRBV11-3 CASSPVTGVPGELFF TGTGCCAGCAGCCCTGTGACGGGGGTGCCCGGGGAGCTGTTTTTT
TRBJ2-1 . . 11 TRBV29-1 CSVSDIQSQFF TGCAGCGTCTCGGACATCCAATCTCAGTTCTTC
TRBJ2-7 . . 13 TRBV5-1 CAPRPDRPYEQYF TGCGCCCCCCGCCCGGACAGACCCTACGAGCAGTACTTC
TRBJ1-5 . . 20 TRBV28 CASSFLLLGFVLTRNQPQHF TGTGCCAGCAGTTTTTTATTGTTAGGTTTCGTTTTGACTCGGAATCAGCCCCAGCATTTT
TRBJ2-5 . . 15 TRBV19 CASSLSWGWQETQYF TGTGCCAGTAGCCTGTCCTGGGGGTGGCAAGAGACCCAGTACTTC
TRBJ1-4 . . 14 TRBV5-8 CASSLERGNEKLFF TGTGCCAGCAGCTTGGAAAGGGGAAACGAAAAACTGTTTTTT
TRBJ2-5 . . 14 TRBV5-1 CASSGLGGRETQYF TGCGCCAGCAGCGGACTTGGAGGGCGAGAGACCCAGTACTTC
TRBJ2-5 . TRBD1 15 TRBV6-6 CASSYSRDRGREQYF TGTGCCAGCAGTTACTCGAGGGACAGGGGGCGAGAGCAGTACTTC
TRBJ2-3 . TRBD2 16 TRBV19 CASSVTGTSGTDTQYF TGTGCCAGTAGTGTGACCGGGACTAGCGGGACGGATACGCAGTATTTT
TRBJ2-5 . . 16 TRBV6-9 CASSYSLGSDQETQYF TGTGCCAGCAGTTATTCACTGGGGAGCGACCAAGAGACCCAGTACTTC
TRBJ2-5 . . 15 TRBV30 CAWSTTRLIGETQYF TGTGCCTGGAGTACCACTAGGCTAATTGGAGAGACCCAGTACTTC
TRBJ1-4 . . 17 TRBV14 CASSRGGGVRTNEKLFF TGTGCCAGCAGCCGGGGTGGAGGGGTTCGAACTAATGAAAAACTGTTTTTT
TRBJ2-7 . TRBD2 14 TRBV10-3 CAITSGISGDEQYF TGTGCCATCACTAGCGGGATCTCGGGGGACGAGCAGTACTTC
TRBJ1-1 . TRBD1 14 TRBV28 CASNLRGANTEAFF TGTGCCAGCAACCTCAGGGGGGCTAACACTGAAGCTTTCTTT
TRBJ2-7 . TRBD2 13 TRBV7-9 CASSFTGGYEQYF TGTGCCAGCAGCTTCACGGGGGGCTACGAGCAGTACTTC
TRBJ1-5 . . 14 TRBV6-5 CASSPLAVNQPQHF TGTGCCAGCAGTCCCCTCGCGGTCAATCAGCCCCAGCATTTT
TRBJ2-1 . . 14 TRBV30 CAWSVSIPYNEQFF TGTGCCTGGAGTGTATCGATTCCCTACAATGAGCAGTTCTTC
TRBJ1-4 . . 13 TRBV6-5 CASSWAANEKLFF TGTGCCAGCAGTTGGGCAGCTAATGAAAAACTGTTTTTT
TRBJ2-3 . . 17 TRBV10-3 CAISESKGGRMTDTQYF TGTGCCATCAGTGAGTCGAAAGGGGGGCGTATGACAGATACGCAGTATTTT